This T cell receptor beta chain was sequenced in a study of cytomegalovirus exposure and HLA in healthy donors. Comments on this clone: Its specificity is unknown.

Findings and caveats of the study: Cytomegalovirus-associated TCR beta chains were listed, numbering over 150. Rarity characterized most TCR sequences, yet some public TCRs appeared in many donors.

Sequencing used immunoSEQ multiplex PCR; TCRdb keeps in-frame clones, though not all of them. The sample has approximately 180,000 clones; approximately 86% are singletons. V shed 4 bases and J shed 12 bases, with 23 bases lying between them. This CDR3 has 15 amino acids. CDR1 is SGHRS, CDR2 YFSETQ, per germline. The clonotype comes from a man younger than 35 in good health and CMV-seropositive. V is TRBV5-1 and J is TRBJ2-1, with D tentatively TRBD2 (6 bases). Sequenced material: PBMCs. CDR3 amino acids: CASSPGDSHPWGQFF. The CDR3, as DNA: TGCGCCAGCAGCCCGGGGGACTCCCATCCTTGGGGGCAGTTCTTC.